The 9 T cell receptor beta chains below all came from one sample that was sequenced in a study of CXCR3-negative and CXCR3-positive naive CD8 T cells. The authors made the TRB cDNA libraries by 5' RACE using UMI labels. TCRdb re-called the 5' RACE reads and shows each CDR3 protein once, DNA omitted. There are approximately 130,000 distinct CDR3 sequences in the sample, with 0.41% held by the top ten. Study observations and caveats: Hydrophobicity of TRB CDR3s was greater in CXCR3-positive naive cells than in CXCR3-negative naive cells.

These receptors' targets are unknown. Sequencing used naive CXCR3+ CD8+ T cells from blood. The subset: CD45RO-CCR7+CD27+CD95- naive CD8+ T cells expressing CXCR3 (TNR3+). These receptors were taken from a human donor in good health. Some clones in this sample may be carry-over from other donors' samples.

The genes are TRBV29-1 and TRBJ1-2; TCRdb's D call, TRBD1, is unchecked because there is no DNA. The CDR3 has 12 amino acids. Germline-derived CDR1 and CDR2 are SQVTM and ANQGSEA. The CDR3 here is CSVGQVGYGYTF.

The chain has TRBV12-3 or TRBV12-4 and TRBJ2-1. The CDR3 runs 14 residues. The CDR3 reads CASSYGSSYNEQFF.

CDR3 in amino acids: CASSEWVGGQYSNQPQHF. The gene calls are TRBV2 and TRBJ1-5; checking the TCRdb D call of TRBD1 is not possible without DNA. This CDR3 has 18 residues. CDR1 and CDR2 (germline): SNHLY, FYNNEI. The whole variable domain, remainder taken from reference TRBV2 and TRBJ1-5, is EPEVTQTPSHQVTQMGQEVILRCVPISNHLYFYWYRQILGQKVEFLVSFYNNEISEKSEIFDDQFSVERPDGSNFTLKIRSTKLEDSAMYFCASSEWVGGQYSNQPQHFGDGTRLSIL.

The chain employs TRBV29-1 and TRBJ2-1; the TCRdb D gene call, TRBD1, has no DNA to confirm it. The CDR3 totals 16 residues. Germline lookup yields CDR1 SQVTM and CDR2 ANQGSEA. The CDR3 is CSVESEFGTGYNEQFF.

The chain joins TRBV29-1 to TRBJ2-5; there is no DNA to check the TCRdb D call of TRBD2. This CDR3 contains 14 residues. In germline, CDR1 is SQVTM, CDR2 ANQGSEA. CDR3 protein: CSVESGLAQETQYF.

The chain has TRBV13 and TRBJ2-1; TCRdb gives TRBD2 as the D gene, but with no DNA this cannot be confirmed. CDR1 is PRHDT and CDR2 is FYEKMQ in the germline V gene (reference sequence). CDR3 length: 13 amino acids. The CDR3 region is CASRPAGASEQFF.

The gene calls are TRBV28 and TRBJ2-5; TCRdb picks TRBD1, but there is no DNA to check that call. The CDR3 runs 15 residues. Germline assignment: CDR1 MDHEN and CDR2 SYDVKM. This CDR3 is CASSYLLGDQETQYF.

The chain uses TRBV5-4 and TRBJ2-3. The CDR3 sequence is 15 residues long. Per the germline V gene, CDR1 is SGHNT and CDR2 is YYREEE (reference sequence). The CDR3 sequence: CASTYGLASTDTQYF.

The CDR3 spells CASSQTPRSYNEQFF. This chain links TRBV7-3 with TRBJ2-1. This CDR3 region has 15 residues. Germline V gene sequence: CDR1 SGHTA, CDR2 FQGTGA. Using reference TRBV7-3 and TRBJ2-1 for the parts outside the CDR3, the full variable domain is GAGVSQTPSNKVTEKGKYVELRCDPISGHTALYWYRQSLGQGPEFLIYFQGTGAADDSGLPNDRFFAVRPEGSVSTLKIQRTERGDSAVYLCASSQTPRSYNEQFFGPGTRLTVL.